Listed below are T cell receptor beta chains from one sample, sequenced in a study of blood T cell repertoires in COVID-19. Libraries were prepared by immunoSEQ multiplex PCR; TCRdb keeps only in-frame clonotypes and omits some of them. The sample consists of 300,000 to 400,000 clones, approximately 86% of them appearing once. The material sequenced was PBMCs or T cells enriched from blood (not recorded which). All receptors derive from a middle-aged woman with acute COVID-19. CDR3s include the opening cysteine and the closing phenylalanine or tryptophan. A D gene is named only where the DNA matches it firmly.

j_call: TRBJ1-4
d_call: NA
v_call: TRBV19
cdr3_nt: TGTGCCAGTAGTGCCTCGACAGCCATTAATGAAAAACTGTTTTTT
cdr3_aa: CASSASTAINEKLFF

j_call: TRBJ1-1
d_call: TRBD1
v_call: TRBV9
cdr3_nt: TGTGCCAGCAGCGTCCAGGGGGCGATGAACACTGAAGCTTTCTTT
cdr3_aa: CASSVQGAMNTEAFF

j_call: TRBJ1-2
d_call: TRBD1
v_call: TRBV5-4
cdr3_nt: TGTGCCAGCAGCAGACCCGGGACAGGGAGAGGCTACACCTTC
cdr3_aa: CASSRPGTGRGYTF

j_call: TRBJ2-3
d_call: TRBD2
v_call: TRBV29-1
cdr3_nt: TGCAGCGTTGTCCTAGCGGGGGGTCTGGGAGATACGCAGTATTTT
cdr3_aa: CSVVLAGGLGDTQYF

j_call: TRBJ1-1
d_call: NA
v_call: TRBV3-1/TRBV3-2
cdr3_nt: TGTGCCAGCAGCCCTGCCGGGACACCGAACACTGAAGCTTTCTTT
cdr3_aa: CASSPAGTPNTEAFF

j_call: TRBJ2-1
d_call: NA
v_call: TRBV2
cdr3_nt: TGTGCCAGCCGAGAGGTGTCCGAGCAGTTCTTC
cdr3_aa: CASREVSEQFF

j_call: TRBJ2-7
d_call: TRBD2
v_call: TRBV6-2/TRBV6-3
cdr3_nt: TGTGCCAGCAGCAAACCTCGGACTAGCGGGACCGAGCAGTACTTC
cdr3_aa: CASSKPRTSGTEQYF

j_call: TRBJ1-3
d_call: NA
v_call: TRBV5-4
cdr3_nt: TGTGCCAGCAGCTTGGAAGGGGTCGCAAACACCATATATTTT
cdr3_aa: CASSLEGVANTIYF

j_call: TRBJ1-2
d_call: TRBD1
v_call: TRBV12-5
cdr3_nt: TGTGCTAGTGGTAACTCGGACAGGGGTGACTATGGCTACACCTTC
cdr3_aa: CASGNSDRGDYGYTF

j_call: TRBJ2-3
d_call: NA
v_call: TRBV28
cdr3_nt: TGTGCCAGCAGTTTAGTCCCACTGAAGCACCACACAGATACGCAGTATTTT
cdr3_aa: CASSLVPLKHHTDTQYF

j_call: TRBJ2-1
d_call: TRBD1
v_call: TRBV27
cdr3_nt: TGTGCCAGCAGTTACCGGGACAGGGATTACAATGAGCAGTTCTTC
cdr3_aa: CASSYRDRDYNEQFF

j_call: TRBJ1-2
d_call: TRBD1
v_call: TRBV5-8
cdr3_nt: TGTGCCAGCAGCTGGGGGACAGGGGTCACTGCGGCTAACTATGGCTACACCTTC
cdr3_aa: CASSWGTGVTAANYGYTF

j_call: TRBJ2-3
d_call: TRBD2
v_call: TRBV5-1
cdr3_nt: TGCGCCAGCAGCGGGGGGGACGGAAACACAGATACGCAGTATTTT
cdr3_aa: CASSGGDGNTDTQYF

j_call: TRBJ2-1
d_call: TRBD2
v_call: TRBV7-2
cdr3_nt: TGTGCCAGCAGCGAAACTAGCGACTCCTACAATGAGCAGTTCTTC
cdr3_aa: CASSETSDSYNEQFF

j_call: TRBJ1-1
d_call: NA
v_call: TRBV9
cdr3_nt: TGTGCCAGCAGCGCGACGTCCGAACCGGGCACTGAAGCTTTCTTT
cdr3_aa: CASSATSEPGTEAFF

j_call: TRBJ1-5
d_call: NA
v_call: TRBV6-1
cdr3_nt: TGTGCCAGCAGTGAAGGGATAAGACAGGACTATCAGCCCCAGCATTTT
cdr3_aa: CASSEGIRQDYQPQHF